One sample yielded the 21 T cell receptor beta chains listed below, sequenced in a study of siplizumab effects on memory and regulatory T cells. The data were produced by immunoSEQ multiplex PCR, yet TCRdb's version contains in-frame clones alone and is incomplete. The sample consists of some 97,000 clones, 92% of them appearing once. Sequenced: Tregs sorted from blood. The origin of the receptors is a human donor in good health.

The gene calls are TRBV15 and TRBJ2-5, with 7 bases lining up with TRBD1. Germline V gene sequence: CDR1 LNHNV, CDR2 YYDKDF (reference sequence). The CDR3 sequence is 15 residues long. The V gene end was trimmed by 1 base and the J gene end by 3 bases; junction bases not matched to a gene: 5. CDR3 loop: CATSRVGGAEETQYF. The CDR3 DNA is TGTGCCACCAGCAGAGTAGGGGGCGCGGAAGAGACCCAGTACTTC.

The chain is built from TRBV5-4 and TRBJ2-7, with 8 nucleotides matching TRBD1. The germline V gene encodes CDR1 SGHNT and CDR2 YYREEE (reference sequence). The junction had 7 bases not matched to a gene; V was cut back by 1 base and J by 4 bases. CDR3 size: 15 residues. CDR3 sequence reads: CASSLTGQGGYEQYF. DNA of the CDR3: TGTGCCAGCAGCTTGACTGGACAGGGCGGATACGAGCAGTACTTC.

V usage is TRBV9 and J usage is TRBJ1-4; D might be TRBD1 (5 bases). This CDR3 region has 17 residues. V was shortened by 2 bases and J by 5 bases, with 19 bases between the two germline ends. The germline V gene has CDR1 SGDLS and CDR2 YYNGEE. The CDR3 nucleotides are TGTGCCAGCAGCGTGAGCCCCTGGGACGGCGGAAATGAAAAACTGTTTTTT. Its protein product is CASSVSPWDGGNEKLFF.

This clone was picked up one time. The chain is built from TRBV6-6 and TRBJ1-2; 8 bases align to TRBD1. The CDR3 spans 15 residues. Germline V gene sequence: CDR1 MNHNY, CDR2 SVGAGI (reference sequence). The V segment lost 2 bases and the J segment 3 bases; nucleotides outside the gene matches: 5. The CDR3, as DNA: TGTGCCAGCAGTTACCCCACAGGGGGAGACTATGGCTACACCTTC. It translates to CASSYPTGGDYGYTF.

This chain connects TRBV6-5 to TRBJ2-5; TRBD1 is a possible D gene (6 bases). The CDR3 covers 15 residues. The germline CDR1 and CDR2 sequences are MNHEY and SVGAGI. Trimming shortened V by 0 bases and J by 6 bases, and 14 bases separated the two germline ends. The CDR3 sequence: CASSYSIGGIKTQYF. The DNA for the CDR3 is TGTGCCAGCAGTTACTCGATTGGGGGCATTAAGACCCAGTACTTC.

In regard to this clone: Within the sample, other DNA sequences also encode this same CDR3. V and J are TRBV5-1 and TRBJ2-5, with unresolved D. Per the germline V gene, CDR1 is SGHRS and CDR2 is YFSETQ. The CDR3 contains 13 residues. The V and J ends lost 2 bases and 2 bases respectively, with 7 bases between them. DNA for the CDR3: TGCGCCAGCAGCTTTGGCTCGCAAGAGACCCAGTACTTC. Amino acids: CASSFGSQETQYF.

V and J are TRBV4-1 and TRBJ2-5; D not certain. V shed 0 bases and J shed 3 bases, with 23 bases lying between them. CDR1 MGHRA and CDR2 YSYEKL come from the germline V gene. This CDR3 comprises 19 residues. The CDR3 loop reads CASSQERLGVGSRKETQYF. Here the CDR3 DNA reads TGCGCCAGCAGCCAAGAGCGCTTGGGTGTTGGCAGTCGGAAAGAGACCCAGTACTTC.

The chain links TRBV5-4 to TRBJ1-4; no definite D call. Trimming removed 2 bases from V and 6 bases from J, with 8 bases in between. This CDR3 contains 13 residues. CDR1 is SGHNT and CDR2 is YYREEE in the germline V gene (reference sequence). The CDR3 loop reads CASSFEFDEKLFF. The CDR3 coding sequence is TGTGCCAGCAGCTTTGAGTTTGATGAAAAACTGTTTTTT. The full variable domain, its missing parts supplied by reference TRBV5-4 and TRBJ1-4, is ETGVTQSPTHLIKTRGQQVTLRCSSQSGHNTVSWYQQALGQGPQFIFQYYREEENGRGNFPPRFSGLQFPNYSSELNVNALELDDSALYLCASSFEFDEKLFFGSGTQLSVL.

A word on this clone: Its ends do not fully match the called genes, so a read error is possible. The DNA of the CDR3 is TGTGCCAGTAAGAGTCATCGCGGGGCTAACGAAAAACTGTTTTTT. It specifies CASKSHRGANEKLFF. This chain links TRBV19 with TRBJ1-4, with D possibly being TRBD1 (5 bases). This CDR3 is 15 amino acids long. Germline CDR1 LNHDA, CDR2 SQIVND (reference sequence).

The table lists this clone with a count of one. CDR3 region: CASSVEGAAQYF. For the CDR3, the DNA is TGTGCCAGCAGCGTAGAGGGGGCAGCCCAGTACTTC. The chain couples TRBV9 to TRBJ2-5; 7 bases fit TRBD1. Germline V gene sequence: CDR1 SGDLS, CDR2 YYNGEE. The ends lost 0 bases at V and 9 bases at J; junction bases unmatched: 2. The CDR3 extends over 12 amino acids.

The chain combines TRBV11-2 with TRBJ2-1; TRBD2 matches at 10 bases. The trim removed 7 bases at V and 6 bases at J, leaving 6 bases unmatched. Germline CDR1 SGHAT, CDR2 FQNNGV. The CDR3 totals 14 residues. The CDR3 protein is CASNVLAGINEQFF. The DNA of the CDR3 is TGTGCCAGCAACGTACTAGCGGGGATCAATGAGCAGTTCTTC. The full variable domain, rest sourced from reference TRBV11-2 and TRBJ2-1, is EAGVAQSPRYKIIEKRQSVAFWCNPISGHATLYWYQQILGQGPKLLIQFQNNGVVDDSQLPKDRFSAERLKGVDSTLKIQPAKLEDSAVYLCASNVLAGINEQFFGPGTRLTVL.

The gene calls are TRBV11-1 and TRBJ1-1, with TRBD1 as a possible D gene (5 bases). The CDR3 extends over 14 amino acids. The ends were cut back, 6 bases at V and 5 bases at J, with 16 bases in the middle. CDR1 is SGHAT, CDR2 FQDESV, per germline (reference sequence). CDR3 sequence reads: CASRRVGGETEAFF. CDR3 in DNA: TGTGCCAGCAGAAGGGTTGGGGGGGAGACTGAAGCTTTCTTT.

This chain uses TRBV15 with TRBJ2-3, with 13 bases matching TRBD2. The V segment lost 3 bases and the J segment 2 bases; nucleotides outside the gene matches: 2. CDR1 and CDR2 from the germline V gene are LNHNV and YYDKDF (reference sequence). The CDR3 is 16 amino acids. The CDR3 loop reads CATSRGLAGLTDTQYF. The CDR3 coding sequence is TGTGCCACCAGCAGGGGACTAGCGGGACTCACAGATACGCAGTATTTT.

This chain connects TRBV13 to TRBJ1-3; maybe TRBD1 (5 bases). The V end was cut by 6 bases, the J end by 4 bases, with 10 bases between. The germline V gene has CDR1 PRHDT and CDR2 FYEKMQ (reference sequence). CDR3 length equals 13 residues. Here the CDR3 reads CASSLRGGNTIYF. The CDR3 nucleotides read TGTGCCAGCAGTTTAAGGGGAGGAAACACCATATATTTT.

In DNA form, the CDR3 reads TGTGCCAGCAGCAAAGTTCAACCGGACAGTCAAATGAAAGAGACCCAGTACTTC. Protein sequence: CASSKVQPDSQMKETQYF. V gene TRBV21-1 combines with J gene TRBJ2-5; the D call in the table, TRBD1, was not verified against the DNA. TRBV21-1 is deemed a pseudogene. This CDR3 has 18 residues.

The chain couples TRBV28 to TRBJ2-5; 9 nucleotides agree with TRBD1. The CDR3 is made up of 15 amino acids. V was clipped by 0 bases and J by 6 bases; unmatched bases: 5. Germline V CDR1 and CDR2: MDHEN, SYDVKM. CDR3 DNA sequence: TGTGCCAGCAGTTTATGGGGGGGACAGGGACAGACCCAGTACTTC. Translation: CASSLWGGQGQTQYF.

The gene calls are TRBV18 and TRBJ2-6, with D perhaps TRBD1 (6 bases). Germline CDR1 KGHSH, CDR2 LQKENI. Trimming left V 3 bases short and J 2 bases short, with 8 bases between. This CDR3 region has 15 residues. The CDR3, as DNA: TGTGCCAGCTCACCGAGACAGGCTGGGGCCAACGTCCTGACTTTC. This gives the protein CASSPRQAGANVLTF.

This clone came up once. The chain recombines TRBV29-1 with TRBJ2-6; no firm D call. Between the trimmed V and J ends, which lost 4 bases and 0 bases, there was a span of 4 bases. Germline assignment: CDR1 SQVTM and CDR2 ANQGSEA. The CDR3 length is 13 residues. This CDR3 reads CSVGFSGANVLTF. The CDR3 DNA reads as TGCAGCGTTGGGTTCTCTGGGGCCAACGTCCTGACTTTC.

The rearrangement links TRBV2 to TRBJ1-5; 8 bases align to TRBD1. Germline values: CDR1 SNHLY, CDR2 FYNNEI. The CDR3 has 13 amino acids. Trimming at V came to 7 bases and at J to 7 bases, leaving 6 bases not matched to a gene. CDR3: CASNSGGGQPQHF. The CDR3 DNA sequence: TGTGCCAGCAACTCAGGGGGCGGGCAGCCCCAGCATTTT. The full variable domain, with the rest looked up from reference TRBV2 and TRBJ1-5, is EPEVTQTPSHQVTQMGQEVILRCVPISNHLYFYWYRQILGQKVEFLVSFYNNEISEKSEIFDDQFSVERPDGSNFTLKIRSTKLEDSAMYFCASNSGGGQPQHFGDGTRLSIL.

This rearrangement joins TRBV29-1 to TRBJ2-7, with 9 bases aligning to TRBD1. With 5 bases clipped from V and 2 bases from J, the junction kept 7 bases outside the gene matches. Germline-derived CDR1 and CDR2 are SQVTM and ANQGSEA. CDR3 size: 14 residues. The CDR3 DNA follows: TGCAGCGTTAAGAAGGGACAGGGTCCCTACGAGCAGTACTTC. Amino acids: CSVKKGQGPYEQYF.

This clone came up a few times. In nucleotides, the CDR3 is TGCAGCGGACAGAGGGACACTGAAGCTTTCTTT. Translation: CSGQRDTEAFF. This chain joins TRBV29-1 and TRBJ1-1, with D possibly being TRBD1 (5 bases). Germline V gives CDR1 SQVTM, CDR2 ANQGSEA. The CDR3 is made up of 11 amino acids. Trimming removed 7 bases from V and 3 bases from J, with 9 bases in between.